The 20 T cell receptor beta chains reported below all come from one sample, sequenced in a study of cytomegalovirus exposure and HLA in healthy donors. Vbeta (60) and Jbeta (13) primers were used in the PCR. This table comes from immunoSEQ multiplex PCR, and its TCRdb copy is limited to in-frame clones, with some not included. The sample contains about 200,000 clones, 82% of which appear only once. The sequenced sample consisted of PBMCs. These receptors were collected from a boy aged 2-15 years in good health and CMV-seronegative.

The chain uses TRBV6-5 and TRBJ1-6; tentatively, D is TRBD1 (6 bases). The CDR3 has 14 amino acids. The V end lost 4 bases, the J end lost 7 bases, and 11 bases lay between the germline ends. From germline, CDR1 is MNHEY and CDR2 SVGAGI. In DNA, the CDR3 is TGTGCCAGCAGTTTTTGGGACAACAATTCACCCCTCCACTTT. This encodes CASSFWDNNSPLHF.

The rearrangement joins TRBV13 to TRBJ1-3, with 10 bases matching TRBD1. CDR3 length equals 13 residues. The germline V gene has CDR1 PRHDT and CDR2 FYEKMQ (reference sequence). Germline trimming cut 3 bases from V and 7 bases from J; bases unmatched to any gene: 0. The CDR3 loop is CASSLGQGNTIYF. The CDR3 DNA reads TGTGCCAGCAGCTTGGGACAGGGGAACACCATATATTTT. Based on the CDR3 plus reference TRBV13 and TRBJ1-3, the full variable domain is AAGVIQSPRHLIKEKRETATLKCYPIPRHDTVYWYQQGPGQDPQFLISFYEKMQSDKGSIPDRFSAQQFSDYHSELNMSSLELGDSALYFCASSLGQGNTIYFGEGSWLTVV.

The table lists this clone with a count of one. This CDR3 reads CAWRDDGQGTEAFF. The CDR3 nucleotides read TGTGCCTGGAGGGACGACGGACAGGGCACTGAAGCTTTCTTT. The chain couples TRBV30 to TRBJ1-1, with 8 nucleotides matching TRBD1. V dropped 3 bases and J dropped 4; count of bases not matched to a gene: 7. The CDR3 has 14 residues. The V gene's germline CDR1 is GTSNPN and CDR2 SVGIG (reference sequence).

This chain connects TRBV6-6 to TRBJ2-7; D might be TRBD2 (6 bases). The CDR3 totals 16 residues. V was shortened by 0 bases and J by 2 bases, with 14 bases between the two germline ends. CDR1 is MNHNY, CDR2 SVGAGI, per germline (reference sequence). This chain's CDR3 is CASSYSNGPGAYEQYF. In nucleotides, the CDR3 is TGTGCCAGCAGTTACTCGAATGGGCCGGGGGCCTACGAGCAGTACTTC.

The gene calls are TRBV30 and TRBJ2-2, with a weak D call TRBD1 (5 bases). Germline V gene sequence: CDR1 GTSNPN, CDR2 SVGIG (reference sequence). The CDR3 consists of 14 residues. V was cut by 0 bases and J by 1 base, with 6 bases left in between. The CDR3 here is CAWSVQVNTGELFF. CDR3 DNA sequence: TGTGCCTGGAGTGTACAGGTGAACACCGGGGAGCTGTTTTTT.

Here the CDR3 DNA reads TGTGCCACCGGGGGGACTAGCGGGGCTGCTGAACAGTATTTT. Translated, it gives CATGGTSGAAEQYF. The chain joins TRBV10-3 to TRBJ2-3, with 13 bases aligning to TRBD2. V was pared by 10 bases and J by 12 bases, with 13 bases of the junction left unmatched. This CDR3 spans 14 amino acids. The germline CDR1 and CDR2 sequences are ENHRY and SYGVKD.

V usage is TRBV15 and J usage is TRBJ1-6, with a tentative D call TRBD1 (5 bases). The V and J ends lost 1 base and 4 bases respectively, with 8 bases between them. The length of the CDR3 is 15 residues. Germline V gene sequence: CDR1 LNHNV, CDR2 YYDKDF (reference sequence). The CDR3 nucleotides are TGTGCCACCAGCAGAGGCGACAGATATAATTCACCCCTCCACTTT. As protein: CATSRGDRYNSPLHF.

The table lists this clone with a count of one. This rearrangement joins TRBV27 to TRBJ1-6, with D uncertain. V gave up 7 bases and J gave up 4 bases, with 11 bases separating them. This CDR3 is 14 amino acids long. CDR1 and CDR2 from the germline V gene are MNHEY and SMNVEV (reference sequence). In nucleotides, the CDR3 is TGTGCCAGCACCAAGACACATTATAATTCACCCCTCCACTTT. Translation: CASTKTHYNSPLHF.

The genes are TRBV19 and TRBJ2-1; 15 nucleotides match TRBD2. The CDR3 totals 16 residues. CDR1 LNHDA and CDR2 SQIVND come from the germline V gene (reference sequence). Losses at the gene ends were 5 bases for V and 2 bases for J; bases not matched to a gene: 1. This CDR3 reads CASSGLAGGPYNEQFF. CDR3 coding DNA: TGTGCCAGTAGTGGACTAGCGGGGGGGCCCTACAATGAGCAGTTCTTC.

The chain is built from TRBV25-1 and TRBJ2-2; D gene unclear. The CDR3 totals 13 residues. CDR1 and CDR2 (germline): MGHDK, SYGVNS. The V gene lost 0 bases and the J gene lost 4 bases, with 3 bases spanning the gap. CDR3 protein: CASSEYGTGELFF. CDR3 sequence (DNA): TGTGCCAGCAGTGAATACGGCACCGGGGAGCTGTTTTTT.

The chain joins TRBV5-4 to TRBJ2-5, with a possible D match to TRBD2 (5 bases). The germline CDR1 and CDR2 sequences are SGHNT and YYREEE (reference sequence). The CDR3 is 13 amino acids. Trimming took 2 bases from V and 5 from J, leaving 10 bases between them. The CDR3 sequence: CASSFPPGETQYF. The CDR3 coding sequence is TGTGCCAGCAGCTTTCCCCCGGGGGAGACCCAGTACTTC.

This sequence joins TRBV21-1 and TRBJ2-5; the D call in the table, TRBD1, was not verified against the DNA. TRBV21-1 is listed as a pseudogene. CDR3 size: 13 residues. The CDR3 nucleotides read TGTGCCAGCAGGGGACAGGGCGGGGAGACCCAGTACTTC. Translation: CASRGQGGETQYF.

The chain is built from TRBV21-1 and TRBJ2-2; the table's TRBD1 call for D was not verified on the DNA. TRBV21-1 is given as a pseudogene. The CDR3 sequence is 17 residues long. The DNA of the CDR3 is TGTGCCAGCAGCAAAGAGGACGCAGGGGGCATGGCCGGGGAGCTGTTTTTT. It yields the protein CASSKEDAGGMAGELFF.

The chain has TRBV19 and TRBJ1-6; 9 nucleotides line up with TRBD1. Germline CDR1 reads LNHDA; CDR2 reads SQIVND (reference sequence). V lost 4 bases and J lost 6; bases outside the gene matches: 1. The CDR3 consists of 14 residues. CDR3 sequence reads: CASSRGQGNSPLHF. The CDR3 region has the DNA TGTGCCAGTAGTAGGGGACAGGGTAATTCACCCCTCCACTTT.

This clone was recorded a few times. Written as DNA, the CDR3 is TGTGCCAGTAAAAGTAGCGGTGGATGGGAAAAACTGTTTTTT. As protein: CASKSSGGWEKLFF. This sequence joins TRBV19 and TRBJ1-4; D is undetermined. Per germline, CDR1 LNHDA and CDR2 SQIVND (reference sequence). This CDR3 comprises 14 residues. Trimming cost V 7 bases and J 8 bases, with 17 bases left between them. Filled out from reference TRBV19 and TRBJ1-4, the complete variable domain reads DGGITQSPKYLFRKEGQNVTLSCEQNLNHDAMYWYRQDPGQGLRLIYYSQIVNDFQKGDIAEGYSVSREKKESFPLTVTSAQKNPTAFYLCASKSSGGWEKLFFGSGTQLSVL.

The chain is built from TRBV27 and TRBJ1-4, with unresolved D. The germline V gene encodes CDR1 MNHEY and CDR2 SMNVEV (reference sequence). The CDR3 spans 14 residues. V lost 6 bases to trimming and J lost 8 bases, with 16 bases between them. The CDR3 protein is CASRSWTQGEKLFF. The CDR3 DNA sequence: TGTGCCAGCAGGTCCTGGACTCAAGGGGAAAAACTGTTTTTT.

The V and J genes are TRBV7-2 and TRBJ2-3; D remains ambiguous. V lost 3 bases, J lost 2 bases, and 6 bases lay in between. The germline V gene has CDR1 SGHTA and CDR2 FQGNSA. The CDR3 is made up of 13 amino acids. The CDR3 coding sequence is TGTGCCAGCAGCTTTGGGCCCACAGATACGCAGTATTTT. This gives the protein CASSFGPTDTQYF. Full variable domain (rest looked up from reference TRBV7-2 and TRBJ2-3): GAGVSQSPSNKVTEKGKDVELRCDPISGHTALYWYRQSLGQGLEFLIYFQGNSAPDKSGLPSDRFSAERTGGSVSTLTIQRTQQEDSAVYLCASSFGPTDTQYFGPGTRLTVL.

This sequence joins TRBV5-1 and TRBJ2-7; possibly TRBD1 for D (5 bases). V lost 5 bases and J 6 bases, leaving 15 bases between the germline ends. The CDR3 loop spans 13 amino acids. Germline assignment: CDR1 SGHRS and CDR2 YFSETQ. The CDR3 nucleotides are TGCGCCAGCAGTCCCCAGACAGTACCCGAGCAGTACTTC. Translation: CASSPQTVPEQYF.

The chain has TRBV27 and TRBJ1-2, with 11 bases fitting TRBD1. CDR1 is MNHEY, CDR2 SMNVEV, per germline (reference sequence). This CDR3 has 14 amino acids. Trimming cost V 6 bases and J 8 bases; bases outside gene matches: 8. The CDR3: CASRGDRGRGGYTF. CDR3 in DNA: TGTGCCAGCAGGGGGGACAGGGGGAGGGGGGGCTACACCTTC.

This clone was found a few times. The rearrangement joins TRBV4-3 to TRBJ1-1, with TRBD1 matching over 7 bases. The CDR3 consists of 15 residues. V shed 0 bases, J shed 3 bases, and the junction held 4 bases outside the gene matches. CDR1 and CDR2 from the germline V gene are LGHNA and YSLEER. The CDR3 DNA is TGCGCCAGCAGCCAAGATGAGGGGGCCGACACTGAAGCTTTCTTT. Translation gives CASSQDEGADTEAFF.